The 21 T cell receptor beta chains given below trace back to one sample, sequenced in a study of long-term antiretroviral therapy in people with HIV. Run at survey level, the immunoSEQ assay was version v3.0. TCRdb keeps only in-frame clones here, not all; method: immunoSEQ multiplex PCR. The sample records 42,000 or so clones, 85% being singletons. Source: unsorted PBMCs, taken 3.1 years after starting antiretroviral therapy. The source is a woman between 50 and 59 years old with HIV.

A single count supports this clone. This chain uses TRBV11-3 with TRBJ2-7, with TRBD1 identical over 7 bases. The CDR3 length is 16 residues. Per germline, CDR1 SGHNT and CDR2 YENEEA. The V gene end was trimmed by 2 bases and the J gene end by 0 bases; junction bases not matched to a gene: 7. CDR3 residues: CASSLLSGQTSYEQYF. The CDR3 nucleotides read TGTGCCAGCAGCTTACTATCGGGACAGACCTCCTACGAGCAGTACTTC.

The CDR3 is CATSRTGGREDYTF. DNA of the CDR3: TGTGCCACCAGCAGAACAGGGGGAAGGGAGGACTACACCTTC. This chain uses TRBV15 with TRBJ1-2; 8 nucleotides line up with TRBD1. CDR1 and CDR2 (germline): LNHNV, YYDKDF (reference sequence). V shed 2 bases, J shed 10 bases, and the junction held 9 bases outside the gene matches. The CDR3 runs to 14 residues. Complete variable domain (other parts from reference TRBV15 and TRBJ1-2): DAMVIQNPRYQVTQFGKPVTLSCSQTLNHNVMYWYQQKSSQAPKLLFHYYDKDFNNEADTPDNFQSRRPNTSFCFLDIRSPGLGDTAMYLCATSRTGGREDYTFGSGTRLTVV.

The J gene is TRBJ1-1, the V gene TRBV19; D gene ambiguous. Trimming stripped 5 bases from V and 5 bases from J, with 15 bases between. CDR1 LNHDA and CDR2 SQIVND come from the germline V gene (reference sequence). The CDR3 runs 14 residues. The CDR3 protein is CASSYGLLETEAFF. The CDR3 DNA reads as TGTGCCAGTAGTTACGGCCTGTTGGAGACTGAAGCTTTCTTT.

DNA of the CDR3: TGCGCCAGCAGCCAAGGAGCAGGTTACGAGCAGTACTTC. Protein sequence: CASSQGAGYEQYF. This chain connects TRBV4-3 to TRBJ2-7; D unresolved. The ends were cut back, 1 base at V and 4 bases at J, with 8 bases in the middle. This CDR3 is built from 13 residues. Germline V gives CDR1 LGHNA, CDR2 YSLEER.

The chain links TRBV7-9 to TRBJ1-2; D unresolved. This CDR3 comprises 14 residues. Trimming shortened V by 2 bases and J by 12 bases, and 19 bases separated the two germline ends. The germline gives CDR1 SEHNR, CDR2 FQNEAQ (reference sequence). Here the CDR3 DNA reads TGTGCCAGCAGCTTAAGCAGTGACACTCCGCGTAACACCTTC. Its translation is CASSLSSDTPRNTF.

The sample holds a few counts of this clone. The rearrangement joins TRBV15 to TRBJ1-6, with 9 bases aligning to TRBD1. Germline CDR1 reads LNHNV; CDR2 reads YYDKDF (reference sequence). The ends lost 3 bases at V and 10 bases at J; junction bases unmatched: 4. The CDR3 totals 14 residues. The DNA of the CDR3 is TGTGCCACCAGCAGGGACAGGGGAGGATCACCCCTCCACTTT. Translated, it gives CATSRDRGGSPLHF.

The V gene is TRBV11-2, the J gene TRBJ1-6, with D possibly being TRBD1 (5 bases). Trimming stripped 0 bases from V and 9 bases from J, with 12 bases between. The CDR3 runs to 15 residues. The germline gives CDR1 SGHAT, CDR2 FQNNGV. CDR3 amino acids: CASSLDGQGSSPLHF. DNA for the CDR3: TGTGCCAGCAGCTTAGACGGTCAGGGATCTTCACCCCTCCACTTT.

The chain employs TRBV7-2 and TRBJ2-2; TRBD1 aligns across 8 bases. Germline-derived CDR1 and CDR2 are SGHTA and FQGNSA. The CDR3 covers 16 residues. V was clipped by 1 base and J by 4 bases; unmatched bases: 5. The chain's CDR3 is CASSLGGQGATGELFF. The DNA for the CDR3 is TGTGCCAGCAGCTTAGGCGGGCAGGGGGCCACCGGGGAGCTGTTTTTT.

The chain links TRBV2 to TRBJ1-6; D remains ambiguous. Germline V gives CDR1 SNHLY, CDR2 FYNNEI. This CDR3 has 16 amino acids. V was shortened by 2 bases and J by 0 bases, with 8 bases between the two germline ends. CDR3 protein: CASSERRSSYNSPLHF. In DNA, the CDR3 is TGTGCCAGCAGTGAACGGCGGAGCTCCTATAATTCACCCCTCCACTTT.

A few counts support this clone. CDR3 in amino acids: CASSNYADRVETQYF. Written as DNA, the CDR3 is TGTGCCAGCAGCAATTATGCGGACAGGGTGGAGACCCAGTACTTC. This chain links TRBV5-4 with TRBJ2-5, with 8 bases fitting TRBD1. CDR3 length: 15 residues. The germline V gene has CDR1 SGHNT and CDR2 YYREEE (reference sequence). Germline trimming cut 4 bases from V and 5 bases from J; bases unmatched to any gene: 10.

The chain has TRBV5-1 and TRBJ2-2; 10 bases fit TRBD1. From germline, CDR1 is SGHRS and CDR2 YFSETQ. This CDR3 spans 18 amino acids. Trimming cost V 4 bases and J 0 bases; bases outside gene matches: 9. The CDR3 loop reads CASSRKTGGIANTGELFF. The CDR3 DNA follows: TGCGCCAGCAGCCGGAAGACAGGGGGCATAGCGAACACCGGGGAGCTGTTTTTT.

The chain uses TRBV6-4 and TRBJ1-5, with 7 bases lining up with TRBD1. CDR3 length equals 15 residues. Germline V gene sequence: CDR1 MRHNA, CDR2 SNTAGT. V gave up 6 bases and J gave up 4 bases; unmatched junction bases: 9. This chain's CDR3 is CASSPGTASNQPQHF. CDR3 sequence (DNA): TGTGCCAGCAGCCCCGGGACAGCTTCAAATCAGCCCCAGCATTTT.

This chain joins TRBV9 and TRBJ1-2; possible D gene TRBD1, 6 bases. This CDR3 has 16 residues. Trimming pared 4 bases from V and 3 bases from J, leaving 19 bases between. Per germline, CDR1 SGDLS and CDR2 YYNGEE. The CDR3 loop is CASSKPGGAPDYGYTF. The CDR3 DNA follows: TGTGCCAGCAGCAAACCGGGGGGCGCACCGGACTATGGCTACACCTTC.

The chain recombines TRBV19 with TRBJ2-1; the D is unclear. V was cut by 4 bases and J by 3 bases, with 10 bases left in between. This CDR3 region has 14 residues. Germline CDR1 reads LNHDA; CDR2 reads SQIVND (reference sequence). CDR3 protein: CASSREAYYNEQFF. The CDR3 DNA follows: TGTGCCAGTAGTAGAGAGGCCTACTACAATGAGCAGTTCTTC.

V usage is TRBV6-6 and J usage is TRBJ1-2; D ambiguous. V lost 4 bases, J lost 3 bases, and 15 bases lay in between. Per the germline V gene, CDR1 is MNHNY and CDR2 is SVGAGI (reference sequence). The CDR3 has 15 residues. The CDR3, as DNA: TGTGCCAGCAGTTTAGTGGCCAGTCCTGACTATGGCTACACCTTC. Its protein product is CASSLVASPDYGYTF.

The rearrangement uses TRBV7-9 and TRBJ1-6, with D possibly TRBD1 on 5 matching bases. Germline assignment: CDR1 SEHNR and CDR2 FQNEAQ (reference sequence). Deletions cut 2 bases from V and 7 bases from J, with 9 bases between. The CDR3 runs 14 residues. The CDR3 reads CASSLSGLNSPLHF. The CDR3 DNA follows: TGTGCCAGCAGCTTATCGGGACTAAATTCACCCCTCCACTTT.

This clone is a singleton in its sample. The chain recombines TRBV5-8 with TRBJ2-5; D is unresolved. CDR1 and CDR2 (germline): SGHTS, YDEGEE. V was trimmed by 3 bases and J by 7 bases, leaving 7 bases between them. The length of the CDR3 is 11 residues. The CDR3, as DNA: TGTGCCAGCAGCTCTCCAGGGACCCAGTACTTC. Translation gives CASSSPGTQYF.

This chain joins TRBV18 and TRBJ2-3; no clear D gene. Trimming stripped 3 bases from V and 0 bases from J, with 4 bases between. CDR3 length: 13 residues. Looked up from germline, CDR1 is KGHSH and CDR2 is LQKENI. CDR3 nucleotides: TGTGCCAGCTCACCGGGGAGCACAGATACGCAGTATTTT. Protein sequence: CASSPGSTDTQYF. The full variable domain, with the rest looked up from reference TRBV18 and TRBJ2-3, is NAGVMQNPRHLVRRRGQEARLRCSPMKGHSHVYWYRQLPEEGLKFMVYLQKENIIDESGMPKERFSAEFPKEGPSILRIQQVVRGDSAAYFCASSPGSTDTQYFGPGTRLTVL.

The rearrangement joins TRBV5-6 to TRBJ2-5; TRBD1 aligns across 9 bases. The CDR3 sequence is 15 residues long. V gave up 4 bases and J gave up 5 bases; unmatched junction bases: 9. CDR1 and CDR2 from the germline V gene are SGHDT and YYEEEE. CDR3 coding DNA: TGTGCCAGCAGCGTACCGGGACAGGGTCTCGAGACCCAGTACTTC. Translation: CASSVPGQGLETQYF.

A few counts support this clone. The chain couples TRBV6-5 to TRBJ1-2; D unclear. The length of the CDR3 is 13 residues. V was cut by 2 bases and J by 8 bases, with 12 bases left in between. Germline V gene sequence: CDR1 MNHEY, CDR2 SVGAGI. Here the CDR3 reads CASSYRLAGGYTF. The CDR3 DNA sequence: TGTGCCAGCAGTTACCGCCTCGCCGGGGGCTACACCTTC.

This sequence joins TRBV5-1 and TRBJ1-1, with TRBD1 matching 10 bases. V lost 1 base and J lost 1; bases outside the gene matches: 1. Germline CDR1 is SGHRS and CDR2 is YFSETQ. The CDR3 runs 15 residues. CDR3 region: CASSLRTGGNTEAFF. The DNA of the CDR3 is TGCGCCAGCAGCTTGAGGACAGGGGGGAACACTGAAGCTTTCTTT. The full variable domain, rest sourced from reference TRBV5-1 and TRBJ1-1, is KAGVTQTPRYLIKTRGQQVTLSCSPISGHRSVSWYQQTPGQGLQFLFEYFSETQRNKGNFPGRFSGRQFSNSRSEMNVSTLELGDSALYLCASSLRTGGNTEAFFGQGTRLTVV.